The 26 T cell receptor beta chains listed next were all sequenced from one sample in a study of blood T cell repertoires in COVID-19. Libraries were prepared by immunoSEQ multiplex PCR; TCRdb keeps only in-frame clonotypes and omits some of them. The sample lists hundreds of thousands of clones; about 82% were seen once. The source material was PBMCs or T cells enriched from blood (not recorded which). These receptors all stem from a woman aged 50 to 65 who had recovered from COVID-19.

V is TRBV27 and J is TRBJ1-5; 7 nucleotides agree with TRBD1. The V gene end was trimmed by 7 bases and the J gene end by 4 bases; junction bases not matched to a gene: 10. Germline lookup yields CDR1 MNHEY and CDR2 SMNVEV (reference sequence). There are 15 residues in the CDR3. This chain's CDR3 is CASKVSGTVNQPQHF. As DNA, the CDR3 is TGTGCCAGCAAGGTATCCGGGACAGTAAATCAGCCCCAGCATTTT.

In this sample, this clone turned up a few times. The same CDR3 is also encoded by other DNA sequences in this sample. This CDR3 is CASSYSRQGNQPQHF. CDR3 coding DNA: TGTGCCAGCAGTTACTCGAGGCAGGGTAATCAGCCCCAGCATTTT. The rearrangement uses TRBV6-5 and TRBJ1-5; D perhaps matches TRBD1 (5 bases). Germline V lookup: CDR1 MNHEY, CDR2 SVGAGI. Trimming pared 0 bases from V and 4 bases from J, leaving 10 bases between. The CDR3 is 15 amino acids.

The chain has TRBV21-1 and TRBJ2-2; the tabulated D call, TRBD1, remains unverified against the DNA. TRBV21-1 is classified as a pseudogene. This CDR3 has 16 amino acids. CDR3 region: CASSKTGEANTGELFF. CDR3 DNA: TGTGCCAGCAGCAAAACAGGCGAAGCGAACACCGGGGAGCTGTTTTTT.

The V gene is TRBV18, the J gene TRBJ1-2; D unresolved. The CDR3 is made up of 12 amino acids. Trimming shortened V by 3 bases and J by 5 bases, and 7 bases separated the two germline ends. CDR1 is KGHSH, CDR2 LQKENI, per germline. CDR3: CASSPEAYGYTF. CDR3 in DNA: TGTGCCAGCTCACCCGAGGCGTATGGCTACACCTTC.

The table lists this clone with a count of one. CDR3 residues: CASSWEDAGLSYEQYF. CDR3 sequence (DNA): TGTGCCAGCAGCTGGGAGGATGCGGGGTTGAGCTACGAGCAGTACTTC. The rearrangement uses TRBV7-9 and TRBJ2-7; tentative D call: TRBD2 (6 bases). V lost 4 bases, J lost 3 bases, and 19 bases lay in between. The CDR3 sequence is 16 residues long. Looked up from germline, CDR1 is SEHNR and CDR2 is FQNEAQ (reference sequence).

The chain links TRBV6-5 to TRBJ2-7, with 7 positions matching TRBD1. Trimming took 2 bases from V and 6 from J; bases not matched to a gene: 10. The CDR3 runs to 15 residues. CDR1 is MNHEY, CDR2 SVGAGI, per germline. CDR3 region: CASSYGGTGVGEQYF. In nucleotides, the CDR3 is TGTGCCAGCAGTTACGGGGGCACAGGGGTCGGCGAGCAGTACTTC.

This clone occurred a few times. The rearrangement links TRBV28 to TRBJ1-6; 7 positions agree with TRBD1. V lost 4 bases, J lost 7 bases, and 7 bases stayed unmatched. Germline assignment: CDR1 MDHEN and CDR2 SYDVKM. The CDR3 contains 15 residues. CDR3 sequence reads: CASSSDRVANSPLHF. CDR3 DNA: TGTGCCAGCAGTTCAGACAGGGTGGCGAATTCACCCCTCCACTTT. Full variable domain (outside the CDR3, taken from reference TRBV28 and TRBJ1-6): DVKVTQSSRYLVKRTGEKVFLECVQDMDHENMFWYRQDPGLGLRLIYFSYDVKMKEKGDIPEGYSVSREKKERFSLILESASTNQTSMYLCASSSDRVANSPLHFGNGTRLTVT.

The chain is built from TRBV28 and TRBJ2-5; TRBD2 agrees at 13 bases. This CDR3 spans 16 amino acids. Germline V gene sequence: CDR1 MDHEN, CDR2 SYDVKM. Trimming at V came to 6 bases and at J to 0 bases, leaving 4 bases not matched to a gene. The CDR3 coding sequence is TGTGCCAGCAGGACACTAGCGGGAGGGTACCAAGAGACCCAGTACTTC. It encodes CASRTLAGGYQETQYF.

The chain combines TRBV10-3 with TRBJ1-5; 7 bases line up with TRBD1. Looked up from germline, CDR1 is ENHRY and CDR2 is SYGVKD. The junction had 1 base not matched to a gene; V was cut back by 2 bases and J by 0 bases. The CDR3 extends over 15 amino acids. In DNA, the CDR3 is TGTGCCATCAGTGAGGGGACAGTTAGCAATCAGCCCCAGCATTTT. It specifies CAISEGTVSNQPQHF.

Comment on this clone: At one of its ends the junction is not consistent with the germline gene, which may arise from a read error. This sequence joins TRBV7-9 and TRBJ2-5, with 9 bases that match TRBD2. CDR3 length: 14 residues. CDR1 and CDR2 (germline): SEHNR, FQNEAQ (reference sequence). The CDR3 spells CANSLAAGGETQYF. DNA of the CDR3: TGTGCCAACAGCTTAGCTGCGGGAGGGGAGACCCAGTACTTC.

The J gene is TRBJ2-1, the V gene TRBV5-4; D is possibly TRBD2 (6 bases). This CDR3 is built from 15 residues. V shed 0 bases and J shed 4 bases, with 11 bases lying between them. Germline V CDR1 and CDR2: SGHNT, YYREEE (reference sequence). The CDR3 reads CASSLAGTGYNEQFF. Written as DNA, the CDR3 is TGTGCCAGCAGCTTGGCCGGGACTGGTTACAATGAGCAGTTCTTC.

The chain recombines TRBV9 with TRBJ2-5; 10 nucleotides line up with TRBD1. Germline lookup yields CDR1 SGDLS and CDR2 YYNGEE. J was trimmed by 3 bases and V by 0 bases; bases with no gene match: 5. This CDR3 contains 16 residues. The CDR3 DNA sequence: TGTGCCAGCAGCGTAGAGGGACAGGGGATGGAAGAGACCCAGTACTTC. This translates into CASSVEGQGMEETQYF.

This clone was seen a single time. The chain recombines TRBV5-4 with TRBJ2-3; D possibly corresponds to TRBD2 (7 bases). Germline CDR1 SGHNT, CDR2 YYREEE (reference sequence). The CDR3 consists of 16 residues. Deletions cut 4 bases from V and 3 bases from J, with 18 bases between. CDR3 sequence: CASSPSGGGRTDTQYF. In nucleotides, the CDR3 is TGTGCCAGCAGCCCCTCGGGCGGGGGCCGAACAGATACGCAGTATTTT.

The rearrangement links TRBV27 to TRBJ2-3, with 8 nucleotides matching TRBD1. J lost 4 bases, V lost 6 bases, and 9 bases had no gene match. Looked up from germline, CDR1 is MNHEY and CDR2 is SMNVEV (reference sequence). This CDR3 spans 15 amino acids. The DNA of the CDR3 is TGTGCCAGCAGGAAACAGGGGGTTGTCCCAGATACGCAGTATTTT. This encodes CASRKQGVVPDTQYF.

The chain joins TRBV19 to TRBJ2-2; D uncertain. The CDR3 is 14 amino acids. CDR1 and CDR2 (germline): LNHDA, SQIVND (reference sequence). V was shortened by 9 bases and J by 1 base, with 12 bases between the two germline ends. This chain's CDR3 is CASFGERNTGELFF. The CDR3 region has the DNA TGTGCCAGCTTCGGAGAGAGGAACACCGGGGAGCTGTTTTTT.

The gene calls are TRBV6-2 or TRBV6-3 and TRBJ1-2; 7 nucleotides line up with TRBD1. The CDR3 has 15 amino acids. Unmatched junction bases numbered 9, after V lost 4 bases and J lost 4 bases. CDR1 is MNHEY and CDR2 is SVGEGT in the germline V gene. Here the CDR3 reads CASSSRGQPFYGYTF. DNA for the CDR3: TGTGCCAGCAGTTCTCGGGGACAGCCTTTCTATGGCTACACCTTC.

The rearrangement uses TRBV5-5 and TRBJ2-2; no reliable D call. Deletions cut 0 bases from V and 1 base from J, with 4 bases between. Germline V lookup: CDR1 SGHKS, CDR2 YYEKEE (reference sequence). CDR3 size: 14 residues. The CDR3 protein is CASSLGQNTGELFF. DNA of the CDR3: TGTGCCAGCAGCTTGGGACAGAACACCGGGGAGCTGTTTTTT.

The chain couples TRBV25-1 to TRBJ1-1; possible D gene TRBD1, 5 bases. V lost 6 bases to trimming and J lost 4 bases, with 12 bases between them. Germline CDR1 MGHDK, CDR2 SYGVNS. The CDR3 is 13 residues long. The DNA for the CDR3 is TGTGCCAGCAGCCCGTGGGGGGTCACTGAAGCTTTCTTT. This sequence encodes CASSPWGVTEAFF. Using reference TRBV25-1 and TRBJ1-1 for the parts outside the CDR3, the full variable domain is EADIYQTPRYLVIGTGKKITLECSQTMGHDKMYWYQQDPGMELHLIHYSYGVNSTEKGDLSSESTVSRIRTEHFPLTLESARPSHTSQYLCASSPWGVTEAFFGQGTRLTVV.

The chain recombines TRBV9 with TRBJ2-7; 7 positions match TRBD2. Germline lookup yields CDR1 SGDLS and CDR2 YYNGEE. CDR3 length: 15 amino acids. With 3 bases clipped from V and 3 bases from J, the junction kept 9 bases outside the gene matches. The CDR3 DNA is TGTGCCAGCAGCGCCGGCTGGGACTACGGCTACGAGCAGTACTTC. Its translation is CASSAGWDYGYEQYF.

This clone has more than one count but fewer than ten. This chain connects TRBV7-8 to TRBJ1-3; maybe TRBD1 (5 bases). There are 16 residues in the CDR3. The germline V and J ends were trimmed by 5 bases and 1 base, with 15 bases remaining between them. CDR1 and CDR2 from the germline V gene are SGHVS and FQNEAQ. The CDR3 loop is CASSPRGALSGNTIYF. CDR3 in DNA: TGTGCCAGCAGCCCCCGCGGGGCTTTATCTGGAAACACCATATATTTT.

J is TRBJ1-2 and V is TRBV19; 8 bases are a match to TRBD1. CDR1 and CDR2 from the germline V gene are LNHDA and SQIVND (reference sequence). This CDR3 is built from 13 residues. Losses at the gene ends were 8 bases for V and 8 bases for J; bases not matched to a gene: 10. CDR3 nucleotides: TGTGCCAGTGGGAAGACAGGGGCAGCGGGCTACACCTTC. Translating gives CASGKTGAAGYTF. The variable domain in full, completed from reference TRBV19 and TRBJ1-2, reads DGGITQSPKYLFRKEGQNVTLSCEQNLNHDAMYWYRQDPGQGLRLIYYSQIVNDFQKGDIAEGYSVSREKKESFPLTVTSAQKNPTAFYLCASGKTGAAGYTFGSGTRLTVV.

The V and J genes are TRBV7-9 and TRBJ2-7; TRBD1 aligns across 9 bases. The junction had 12 bases not matched to a gene; V was cut back by 5 bases and J by 7 bases. This CDR3 region has 15 residues. Germline V lookup: CDR1 SEHNR, CDR2 FQNEAQ (reference sequence). The DNA for the CDR3 is TGTGCCAGCAGCAGGACCGGGACAGGGTTTTGGGAGCAGTACTTC. It translates to CASSRTGTGFWEQYF. The variable domain in full, with the rest retrieved from reference TRBV7-9 and TRBJ2-7, is DTGVSQNPRHKITKRGQNVTFRCDPISEHNRLYWYRQTLGQGPEFLTYFQNEAQLEKSRLLSDRFSAERPKGSFSTLEIQRTEQGDSAMYLCASSRTGTGFWEQYFGPGTRLTVT.

V and J are TRBV7-8 and TRBJ2-1; 13 positions match TRBD2. The CDR3 sequence is 18 residues long. V lost 4 bases and J lost 4; bases outside the gene matches: 10. Looked up from germline, CDR1 is SGHVS and CDR2 is FQNEAQ. The CDR3 protein is CASSSPGLAGTRYNEQFF. The CDR3 DNA sequence: TGTGCCAGCAGCTCGCCGGGACTAGCGGGGACAAGGTACAATGAGCAGTTCTTC.

The chain couples TRBV4-3 to TRBJ2-1, with TRBD2 identical over 7 bases. CDR1 LGHNA and CDR2 YSLEER come from the germline V gene. Unmatched junction bases numbered 8, after V lost 0 bases and J lost 3 bases. The CDR3 loop spans 17 amino acids. The CDR3 DNA reads as TGCGCCAGCAGCCAAGACCTCTCTAGCGGCATCTACAATGAGCAGTTCTTC. Its protein product is CASSQDLSSGIYNEQFF.

The V call is TRBV7-3, the J call TRBJ1-1; weak D call: TRBD1 (5 bases). The CDR3 loop spans 14 amino acids. Trimming left V 0 bases short and J 4 bases short, with 9 bases between. Germline V CDR1 and CDR2: SGHTA, FQGTGA. CDR3 sequence (DNA): TGTGCCAGCAGCTTAACCCCAGGGATCACTGAAGCTTTCTTT. It codes for CASSLTPGITEAFF.

CDR3 sequence reads: CSVGEGYNSPLHF. In DNA, the CDR3 is TGCAGCGTTGGGGAGGGTTATAATTCACCCCTCCACTTT. The chain links TRBV29-1 to TRBJ1-6; D remains ambiguous. V lost 4 bases to trimming and J lost 4 bases, with 8 bases between them. This CDR3 contains 13 residues. Germline CDR1 and CDR2: SQVTM and ANQGSEA. Full variable domain (outside the CDR3, taken from reference TRBV29-1 and TRBJ1-6): SAVISQKPSRDICQRGTSLTIQCQVDSQVTMMFWYRQQPGQSLTLIATANQGSEATYESGFVIDKFPISRPNLTFSTLTVSNMSPEDSSIYLCSVGEGYNSPLHFGNGTRLTVT.